The rows below give T cell receptor beta chains drawn from one sample of a study of glioma-infiltrating T cells after dendritic cell vaccination. Assay used: immunoSEQ multiplex PCR; TCRdb lists only in-frame clones, some missing. Here the sample spans tens of thousands of clones, around 86% being singletons. The material was blood, obtained before dendritic cell vaccination. The receptors originated from a human donor with glioblastoma. The CDR3 runs from the conserved cysteine through the conserved F or W. The D gene is left open where the match is weak. Expanded clones get a size class; other rows say once, few or many, or leave the size out.

j_gene	abundance	d_gene	v_gene	CDR3aa	CDR3nt
TRBJ2-7	NA	TRBD2	TRBV28	CASTPGTSGRSLYEQYF	TGTGCCAGCACCCCTGGGACTAGCGGGAGGTCACTCTACGAGCAGTACTTC
TRBJ1-5	NA	TRBD1	TRBV27	CASSPGTAGQPQHF	TGTGCCAGCAGTCCGGGGACAGCCGGACAGCCCCAGCATTTT
TRBJ1-1	NA	NA	TRBV5-6	CASSFSGVGTEAFF	TGTGCCAGCAGCTTCTCAGGGGTTGGCACTGAAGCTTTCTTT
TRBJ1-2	NA	TRBD1	TRBV11-2	CASGDGRRGRNYGYTF	TGTGCCAGCGGAGACGGGCGGAGGGGGCGCAACTATGGCTACACCTTC
TRBJ2-5	once	NA	TRBV5-6	CASSPRVEETQYF	TGTGCCAGCAGCCCGCGGGTGGAGGAGACCCAGTACTTC
TRBJ2-1	NA	TRBD2	TRBV4-1	CASSQGLVNNEQFF	TGCGCCAGCAGCCAGGGACTAGTTAACAATGAGCAGTTCTTC
TRBJ2-2	NA	TRBD2	TRBV5-6	CASSSTLAGGPRTGELFF	TGTGCCAGCAGCTCAACCCTAGCGGGAGGGCCGAGGACCGGGGAGCTGTTTTTT
TRBJ2-7	NA	NA	TRBV2	CASRERSTRRELYEQYF	TGTGCCAGCAGGGAGCGGTCCACTAGGAGGGAGCTTTACGAGCAGTACTTC
TRBJ2-7	few	NA	TRBV28	CASRTSGLEQYF	TGTGCCAGCAGAACCTCAGGACTCGAGCAGTACTTC
TRBJ2-7	NA	NA	TRBV2	CASKGHPYEQYF	TGTGCCAGCAAGGGACACCCCTACGAGCAGTACTTC
TRBJ1-4	once	NA	TRBV30	CAWKGAGEKLFF	TGTGCCTGGAAAGGGGCTGGTGAAAAACTGTTTTTT
TRBJ2-7	NA	NA	TRBV9	CASSLAGSNYEQYF	TGTGCCAGCAGCCTAGCCGGGTCGAACTACGAGCAGTACTTC
TRBJ2-7	NA	TRBD2	TRBV6-6	CASSYGGGYPYEQYF	TGTGCCAGCAGTTATGGGGGAGGGTACCCCTACGAGCAGTACTTC
TRBJ2-7	NA	NA	TRBV20-1	CSAPSTYEQYF	TGCAGTGCCCCGAGTACCTACGAGCAGTACTTC
TRBJ2-2	NA	NA	TRBV30	CAWSEAVWGLGTGELFF	TGTGCCTGGAGTGAGGCAGTCTGGGGGCTTGGCACCGGGGAGCTGTTTTTT
TRBJ2-7	NA	TRBD2	TRBV30	CAWSVPSGAPSGYEQYF	TGTGCCTGGAGTGTGCCTAGCGGGGCCCCCTCCGGGTACGAGCAGTACTTC
TRBJ2-7	NA	NA	TRBV7-9	CASSFQVPYEQYF	TGTGCCAGCAGCTTCCAGGTTCCCTACGAGCAGTACTTC
TRBJ2-2	NA	NA	TRBV5-1	CASSNSASDTGELFF	TGCGCCAGCAGCAACAGTGCTTCAGACACCGGGGAGCTGTTTTTT
TRBJ2-7	few	TRBD2	TRBV6-1	CASSEGLAESYEQYF	TGTGCCAGCAGTGAAGGACTAGCGGAGTCCTACGAGCAGTACTTC
TRBJ1-1	NA	NA	TRBV4-1	CASSQGLRGGTEAFF	TGCGCCAGCAGCCAAGGTTTGAGGGGGGGCACTGAAGCTTTCTTT
TRBJ2-1	NA	NA	TRBV2	CASSFSQGNGEQFF	TGTGCCAGCAGTTTCTCCCAGGGTAATGGTGAGCAGTTCTTC
TRBJ2-7	NA	TRBD1	TRBV19	CASSMGTGDYEQYF	TGTGCCAGTAGTATGGGGACAGGGGACTACGAGCAGTACTTC
TRBJ1-5	NA	TRBD1	TRBV19	CASSKDSTGFNQPQHF	TGTGCCAGTAGTAAGGACTCGACAGGGTTCAATCAGCCCCAGCATTTT
TRBJ1-5	NA	NA	TRBV19	CASSWAEDSNQPQHF	TGTGCCAGTAGTTGGGCAGAAGATAGCAATCAGCCCCAGCATTTT
TRBJ2-7	NA	TRBD2	TRBV7-2	CASSPGGGGLYEQYF	TGTGCCAGCAGCCCAGGTGGGGGGGGGTTGTACGAGCAGTACTTC
TRBJ2-7	NA	NA	TRBV5-6	CASSLFSSSGPYEQYF	TGTGCCAGCAGCTTGTTTAGTTCGAGCGGACCCTACGAGCAGTACTTC
TRBJ1-5	NA	NA	TRBV7-9	CASSLGRDWSNQPQHF	TGTGCCAGCAGCTTAGGCAGGGATTGGAGCAATCAGCCCCAGCATTTT
TRBJ2-3	once	TRBD2	TRBV6-1	CASSVTSGRARDTQYF	TGTGCCAGCAGTGTAACTAGCGGGAGGGCCAGAGATACGCAGTATTTT
TRBJ1-2	NA	NA	TRBV19	CASSSGWAGYTF	TGTGCCAGTAGTTCGGGGTGGGCTGGCTACACCTTC
TRBJ2-3	NA	TRBD1	TRBV5-1	CASKTGVADTQYF	TGCGCCAGCAAGACAGGGGTGGCAGATACGCAGTATTTT
TRBJ2-3	NA	TRBD2	TRBV7-9	CASSLPGGTDTQYF	TGTGCCAGCAGCTTACCCGGGGGGACAGATACGCAGTATTTT
TRBJ2-7	NA	NA	TRBV28	CASSSRGSYEQYF	TGTGCCAGCAGTTCTCGGGGCTCCTACGAGCAGTACTTC
TRBJ2-7	NA	TRBD1	TRBV27	CASSLSMGQGALREQYF	TGTGCCAGCAGTTTATCGATGGGACAGGGGGCTCTACGCGAGCAGTACTTC
TRBJ1-2	NA	TRBD1	TRBV6-5	CASSYRDRGNYGYTF	TGTGCCAGCAGTTACCGGGACAGGGGGAACTATGGCTACACCTTC
TRBJ1-3	NA	TRBD1	TRBV15	CATSRSQGWTSGNTIYF	TGTGCCACCAGCAGATCACAGGGGTGGACCTCTGGAAACACCATATATTTT
TRBJ2-1	NA	TRBD2	TRBV11-3	CASSLQGLAINEQFF	TGTGCCAGCAGCTTACAGGGACTAGCGATCAATGAGCAGTTCTTC
TRBJ2-7	NA	TRBD2	TRBV28	CASSSLKVLAGRPYEQYF	TGTGCCAGCAGTTCCCTCAAGGTGCTAGCGGGAAGACCCTACGAGCAGTACTTC
TRBJ2-3	NA	NA	TRBV5-1	CASTLEAATDTQYF	TGCGCCAGCACCCTGGAGGCAGCCACAGATACGCAGTATTTT
TRBJ2-5	NA	NA	TRBV7-7	CASSRGGVSQETQYF	TGTGCCAGCAGCCGAGGAGGTGTCAGTCAAGAGACCCAGTACTTC
TRBJ2-5	NA	TRBD2	TRBV5-1	CASSPRTSGEVETQYF	TGCGCCAGCAGCCCCCGGACTAGCGGGGAGGTAGAGACCCAGTACTTC
TRBJ2-1	NA	TRBD2	TRBV28	CASSFWRGDYNEQFF	TGTGCCAGCAGTTTTTGGCGGGGGGACTACAATGAGCAGTTCTTC
TRBJ2-7	NA	NA	TRBV7-3	CASSLGGGMASEQYF	TGTGCCAGCAGCTTAGGGGGGGGCATGGCCTCCGAGCAGTACTTC
TRBJ2-7	NA	TRBD2	TRBV29-1	CSVRGTSASYEQYF	TGCAGCGTGAGGGGGACTAGCGCTTCCTACGAGCAGTACTTC
TRBJ2-1	NA	TRBD2	TRBV11-2	CASSYAGTSGRSEQFF	TGTGCCAGCAGTTATGCCGGGACTAGCGGGAGGAGTGAGCAGTTCTTC
TRBJ2-7	NA	NA	TRBV4-1	CASSQGSGQEQYF	TGCGCCAGCAGCCAAGGGTCAGGGCAGGAGCAGTACTTC
TRBJ1-2	NA	TRBD1	TRBV18	CASSGTGDYGYTF	TGTGCCAGCTCCGGGACAGGGGACTATGGCTACACCTTC
TRBJ2-7	NA	NA	TRBV7-2	CASSRTPGQLDYEQYF	TGTGCCAGCAGCCGAACCCCAGGGCAGCTGGACTACGAGCAGTACTTC
TRBJ2-3	NA	NA	TRBV6-1	CATRGLDTDTQYF	TGTGCCACCCGGGGACTCGACACAGATACGCAGTATTTT